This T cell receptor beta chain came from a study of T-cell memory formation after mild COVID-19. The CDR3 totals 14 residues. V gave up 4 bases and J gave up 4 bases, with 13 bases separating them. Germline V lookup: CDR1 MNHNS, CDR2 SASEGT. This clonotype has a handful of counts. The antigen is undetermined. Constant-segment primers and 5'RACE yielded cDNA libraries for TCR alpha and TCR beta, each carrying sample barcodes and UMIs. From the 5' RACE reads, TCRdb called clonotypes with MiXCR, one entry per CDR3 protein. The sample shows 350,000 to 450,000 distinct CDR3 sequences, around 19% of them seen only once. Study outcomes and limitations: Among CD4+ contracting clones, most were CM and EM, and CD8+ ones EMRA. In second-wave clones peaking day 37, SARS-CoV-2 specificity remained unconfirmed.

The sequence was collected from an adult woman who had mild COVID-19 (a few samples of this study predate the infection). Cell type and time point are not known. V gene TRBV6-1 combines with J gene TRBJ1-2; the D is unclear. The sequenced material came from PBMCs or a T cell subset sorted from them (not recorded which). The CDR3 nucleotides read TGTGCCAGCAGTGCATCAGGTCTCAGCTATGGCTACACCTTC. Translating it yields CASSASGLSYGYTF.